This T cell receptor (beta chain) was identified in a study of T cell changes during pregnancy in multiple sclerosis (dated by TCRdb to between 2018 and 2021). Concerning the study at large: In women with multiple sclerosis, the researchers looked at how the T cell repertoire shifted as pregnancy progressed.

Libraries were prepared through the immunoSEQ multiplex PCR assay. Sourced from immuneACCESS, this table was stored by TCRdb with only in-frame sequences that have V and J called. A share of the clones is absent; for the studies checked, an unresolved V gene accounts for under half, and the remainder has no known explanation. The sample table shows 30,000 to 45,000 clones, and roughly nine tenths are seen once. The biggest ten clones account for over 6.5% of the sample. This clone was counted a few times. What this receptor recognizes is not known. Per-base qualities were not stored, and no clone one base away is much larger. From cysteine to phenylalanine, the CDR3 is 15 amino acids long. Solely the CDR3 DNA is kept, with 45 bases framed from the first base. The germline V gene (reference sequence) provides CDR1 LNHDA and CDR2 SQIVND. Trimming removed 7 bases from V and 3 bases from J, leaving 16 bases between the germline ends.

This sequence was found in a female donor with multiple sclerosis, enrolled in a pregnancy study. This specimen was CD8+ T cells from peripheral blood mononuclear cells, taken before pregnancy. The chain joins TRBV19 to TRBJ1-5; the D gene cannot be named for sure. The base sequence is TGTGCCAGTAAAGTGGGAGTTGCCGCCAATCAGCCCCAGCATTTT. Protein translation: CASKVGVAANQPQHF.